Shown below are 30 T cell receptor beta chains from a single sample sequenced in a study of neurological immune-mediated disorders. One entry per CDR3 protein results from TCRdb running MiXCR on the 5' RACE reads. The sample includes about 41,000 distinct CDR3 sequences, about 15% of them seen just once. The sample comprised CD4+ T cells from blood. The source is a woman aged 55 to 70 with HTLV-1-associated myelopathy (HAM/TSP).

The V and J genes are TRBV6-1 and TRBJ2-1; 9 positions agree with TRBD1. The V gene's germline CDR1 is MNHNS and CDR2 SASEGT. After removal of 6 bases from V and 8 bases from J, the junction contained 11 bases not matched to a gene. CDR3 size: 15 residues. For the CDR3, the DNA is TGTGCCAGCAGACGAGACAGGGGGGTGTACGATGAGCAGTTCTTC. Protein: CASRRDRGVYDEQFF.

V usage is TRBV7-2 and J usage is TRBJ1-2; D is uncertain. CDR1 SGHTA and CDR2 FQGNSA come from the germline V gene. This CDR3 has 17 amino acids. V was clipped by 5 bases and J by 1 base, with 20 bases between them. The CDR3 region has the DNA TGTGCCAGCAGCGCTAACCCCCTTGCAGCGCTTAACTATGGCTACACCTTC. Protein product: CASSANPLAALNYGYTF.

The sample holds many counts of this clonotype. This rearrangement joins TRBV20-1 to TRBJ2-1; 9 nucleotides align to TRBD1. The germline CDR1 and CDR2 sequences are DFQATT and SNEGSKA (reference sequence). The V gene end was trimmed by 3 bases and the J gene end by 9 bases; junction bases not matched to a gene: 9. The CDR3 extends over 14 amino acids. In nucleotides, the CDR3 is TGCAGTGCTAGTGAGGACAGGGGAGATGGTGAGCAGTTCTTC. This codes for CSASEDRGDGEQFF.

In this sample, this clonotype turned up many times. J is TRBJ2-7 and V is TRBV4-1, with TRBD2 identical over 11 bases. CDR1 and CDR2 from the germline V gene are MGHRA and YSYEKL. The CDR3 runs to 15 residues. V gave up 1 base and J gave up 6 bases; unmatched junction bases: 5. The CDR3 here is CASSQGTSGGGEQYF. Written as DNA, the CDR3 is TGCGCCAGCAGCCAAGGTACTAGCGGGGGTGGCGAGCAGTACTTC.

This clonotype appeared many times. The genes are TRBV5-8 and TRBJ2-2; 9 nucleotides agree with TRBD2. CDR1 SGHTS and CDR2 YDEGEE come from the germline V gene. This CDR3 has 17 residues. V was pared by 2 bases and J by 4 bases, with 9 bases of the junction left unmatched. The CDR3, as DNA: TGTGCCAGCAGCTTTCCTACTAGCGGGCTATCCACCGGGGAGCTGTTTTTT. This codes for CASSFPTSGLSTGELFF.

This clonotype was seen many times. The genes are TRBV6-2 or TRBV6-3 and TRBJ2-7; D remains ambiguous. V shed 6 bases and J shed 1 base, with 10 bases lying between them. The CDR3 totals 13 residues. CDR1 and CDR2 from the germline V gene are MNHEY and SVGEGT. The CDR3 reads CASRGSSSYEQYF. The CDR3 DNA reads as TGTGCCAGCAGAGGGTCATCTTCCTACGAGCAGTACTTC.

This clonotype was picked up many times. The V call is TRBV7-9, the J call TRBJ2-1, with 13 nucleotides matching TRBD2. The J segment lost 4 bases and the V segment lost 5 bases, leaving 11 bases of the junction unmatched. This CDR3 has 18 residues. Germline CDR1 reads SEHNR; CDR2 reads FQNEAQ (reference sequence). CDR3 in amino acids: CASSPLRTSGGQYNEQFF. CDR3 bases: TGTGCCAGCAGCCCCCTGAGGACTAGCGGGGGCCAATACAATGAGCAGTTCTTC.

Note on this clonotype: This is likely a read error, given that the CDR3 carries no conserved phenylalanine or tryptophan at its end. The genes are TRBV12-3 or TRBV12-4 and TRBJ2-7, with 8 bases matching TRBD2. The CDR3 is 13 residues long. CDR3 sequence: CASSFRAGAGQYC. The CDR3 bases are TGTGCCAGTAGTTTTCGAGCGGGGGCCGGGCAGTACTGC.

This clonotype was observed many times. The chain employs TRBV7-3 and TRBJ2-1; 9 nucleotides line up with TRBD2. This CDR3 is built from 16 residues. The germline V gene has CDR1 SGHTA and CDR2 FQGTGA. The V segment lost 1 base and the J segment 2 bases; nucleotides outside the gene matches: 3. The CDR3 loop is CASSLMGGGAYNEQFF. The CDR3 DNA follows: TGTGCCAGCAGCTTAATGGGCGGGGGGGCCTACAATGAGCAGTTCTTC.

This clonotype was seen ten or more times. V and J are TRBV7-3 and TRBJ2-1; 11 positions match TRBD2. This CDR3 contains 16 residues. Germline V lookup: CDR1 SGHTA, CDR2 FQGTGA. The junction had 7 bases not matched to a gene; V was cut back by 5 bases and J by 4 bases. CDR3 nucleotide sequence: TGTGCCAGCAGCAAGGATAGCGGGGGGGCTTACAATGAGCAGTTCTTC. Translated, it gives CASSKDSGGAYNEQFF.

This clonotype was counted at least ten times. The chain employs TRBV20-1 and TRBJ1-1; TRBD1 is a possible D gene (5 bases). Trimming took off 0 bases at V and 1 base at J, with 9 bases between the two ends. CDR1 and CDR2 (germline): DFQATT, SNEGSKA (reference sequence). CDR3 length: 14 residues. In DNA, the CDR3 is TGCAGTGCTAGAGATCCGGGGGAGAACACTGAAGCTTTCTTT. This encodes CSARDPGENTEAFF.

The chain couples TRBV20-1 to TRBJ1-6; TRBD1 aligns across 8 bases. V was clipped by 2 bases and J by 6 bases; unmatched bases: 3. CDR1 DFQATT and CDR2 SNEGSKA come from the germline V gene (reference sequence). The CDR3 loop spans 14 amino acids. The CDR3 reads CSARQGAPNSPLHF. CDR3 sequence (DNA): TGCAGTGCTAGACAGGGGGCCCCTAATTCACCCCTCCACTTT.

Ten or more counts support this clonotype. The chain links TRBV5-6 to TRBJ2-3, with D perhaps TRBD1 or TRBD2 (6 bases each). CDR1 and CDR2 (germline): SGHDT, YYEEEE. The CDR3 is 14 residues long. The ends were cut back, 0 bases at V and 7 bases at J, with 12 bases in the middle. As DNA, the CDR3 is TGTGCCAGCAGCTTGGGGGGGGCAGGGAATACGCAGTATTTT. Its protein product is CASSLGGAGNTQYF.

This clonotype has ten or more counts. A read error may produce the germline difference seen at one junction end. V usage is TRBV7-7 and J usage is TRBJ2-2; D possibly corresponds to TRBD1 (5 bases). This CDR3 has 16 amino acids. Germline CDR1 SSHAT, CDR2 FNYEAQ (reference sequence). The CDR3 region is CASSLAGARNTGELFF. DNA for the CDR3: TGTGCTAGCAGCTTAGCTGGGGCGAGGAACACCGGGGAGCTGTTTTTT. Full variable domain (remainder filled in from reference TRBV7-7 and TRBJ2-2): GAGVSQSPRYKVTKRGQDVTLRCDPISSHATLYWYQQALGQGPEFLTYFNYEAQPDKSGLPSDRFSAERPEGSISTLTIQRTEQRDSAMYRCASSLAGARNTGELFFGEGSRLTVL.

This clonotype has at least ten counts. V is TRBV11-2 and J is TRBJ1-6; TRBD1 might be the D (6 bases). Deletions cut 2 bases from V and 0 bases from J, with 11 bases between. Germline values: CDR1 SGHAT, CDR2 FQNNGV. The CDR3 has 17 residues. In DNA form, the CDR3 reads TGTGCCAGCAGCTTAATGGGGGCGAGCTCCTATAATTCACCCCTCCACTTT. This sequence encodes CASSLMGASSYNSPLHF.

Many counts were recorded for this clonotype. The rearrangement links TRBV27 to TRBJ2-7; no firm D call. V gave up 7 bases and J gave up 3 bases, with 13 bases separating them. Germline assignment: CDR1 MNHEY and CDR2 SMNVEV (reference sequence). The CDR3 covers 13 residues. In DNA form, the CDR3 reads TGTGCCAGCATGGGTACACAGAACTACGAGCAGTACTTC. It encodes CASMGTQNYEQYF.

Ten or more counts support this clonotype. The rearrangement uses TRBV6-6 and TRBJ1-6, with D perhaps matching TRBD1 (5 bases). Trimming shortened V by 0 bases and J by 9 bases, and 12 bases separated the two germline ends. The CDR3 length is 15 residues. Per the germline V gene, CDR1 is MNHNY and CDR2 is SVGAGI (reference sequence). CDR3 loop: CASSYSTQGVSPLHF. For the CDR3, the DNA is TGTGCCAGCAGTTACTCTACGCAGGGCGTTTCACCCCTCCACTTT.

This clonotype came up many times. The chain links TRBV5-1 to TRBJ1-1, with 8 bases aligning to TRBD1. With 4 bases clipped from V and 1 base from J, the junction kept 6 bases outside the gene matches. The CDR3 consists of 15 residues. Germline V gene data show CDR1 as SGHRS and CDR2 as YFSETQ. CDR3 sequence: CASSRHGQGNTEAFF. Written as DNA, the CDR3 is TGCGCCAGCAGCAGACACGGACAGGGGAACACTGAAGCTTTCTTT.

This clonotype was recorded at least ten times. DNA of the CDR3: TGTGCCAGCAGTAAAGGACGGGGCACTGAAGCTTTCTTT. It codes for CASSKGRGTEAFF. The chain employs TRBV6-5 and TRBJ1-1; D is uncertain. The CDR3 has 13 residues. Germline assignment: CDR1 MNHEY and CDR2 SVGAGI. V lost 5 bases, J lost 4 bases, and 11 bases lay in between.

This clonotype has a count of ten or more. The chain uses TRBV12-3 or TRBV12-4 and TRBJ2-3; 11 nucleotides line up with TRBD2. V was pared by 7 bases and J by 3 bases, with 12 bases of the junction left unmatched. The CDR3 has 17 amino acids. CDR3 amino acids: CASILAGTSGGTDTQYF. As DNA, the CDR3 is TGTGCCAGCATCTTGGCCGGAACTAGCGGGGGTACAGATACGCAGTATTTT.

V usage is TRBV10-3 and J usage is TRBJ1-5; TRBD1 might be the D (5 bases). CDR1 ENHRY and CDR2 SYGVKD come from the germline V gene. The CDR3 spans 12 residues. The V and J ends lost 11 bases and 3 bases respectively, with 11 bases between them. CDR3 residues: CASRQPNQPQHF. The CDR3, as DNA: TGTGCCTCCAGACAGCCCAATCAGCCCCAGCATTTT.

This sequence joins TRBV7-6 and TRBJ2-2; TRBD1 agrees at 7 bases. V dropped 1 base and J dropped 2; count of bases not matched to a gene: 4. The CDR3 has 16 residues. Germline V gene sequence: CDR1 SGHVS, CDR2 FNYEAQ. This CDR3 is CASSLGGTANTGELFF. CDR3 sequence (DNA): TGTGCCAGCAGCTTAGGGGGGACAGCCAACACCGGGGAGCTGTTTTTT.

This clonotype was recorded at least ten times. The CDR3 reads CASSSTGVGSEQYF. The CDR3 nucleotides are TGCGCCAGCAGCTCGACAGGGGTAGGAAGCGAGCAGTACTTC. This sequence joins TRBV5-1 and TRBJ2-7, with 8 bases identical to TRBD1. The germline V gene encodes CDR1 SGHRS and CDR2 YFSETQ. The CDR3 sequence is 14 residues long. The J segment lost 6 bases and the V segment lost 3 bases, leaving 8 bases of the junction unmatched. The whole variable domain, filled in from reference TRBV5-1 and TRBJ2-7, reads KAGVTQTPRYLIKTRGQQVTLSCSPISGHRSVSWYQQTPGQGLQFLFEYFSETQRNKGNFPGRFSGRQFSNSRSEMNVSTLELGDSALYLCASSSTGVGSEQYFGPGTRLTVT.

The V and J genes are TRBV10-3 and TRBJ2-7; 7 bases fit TRBD1. Germline V gene lookup returns CDR1 ENHRY and CDR2 SYGVKD. The length of the CDR3 is 14 residues. V shed 5 bases and J 3 bases; nucleotides not matched to a gene: 7. In DNA form, the CDR3 reads TGTGCCATCAGTCCCCAGGGGGACAGCTACGAGCAGTACTTC. Translation: CAISPQGDSYEQYF.

This clonotype was counted at least ten times. J is TRBJ1-2 and V is TRBV6-5, with 8 positions matching TRBD1. From germline, CDR1 is MNHEY and CDR2 SVGAGI. Trimming at V came to 7 bases and at J to 4 bases, leaving 8 bases not matched to a gene. CDR3 length: 14 residues. The chain's CDR3 is CASTRTGWTYGYTF. The CDR3 DNA reads as TGTGCCAGCACTCGGACAGGGTGGACCTATGGCTACACCTTC.

There are many counts of this clonotype. This rearrangement joins TRBV5-1 to TRBJ1-2; 7 positions match TRBD1. The CDR3 sequence is 14 residues long. V was pared by 5 bases and J by 4 bases, with 8 bases of the junction left unmatched. In germline, CDR1 is SGHRS, CDR2 YFSETQ. The CDR3 nucleotides are TGCGCCAGCAGTCTACTAACAGGGGCCTATGGCTACACCTTC. Its translation is CASSLLTGAYGYTF.

Many counts were recorded for this clonotype. The chain recombines TRBV2 with TRBJ1-2; tentative D call: TRBD1 (6 bases). V lost 3 bases to trimming and J lost 3 bases, with 14 bases between them. Germline V gene sequence: CDR1 SNHLY, CDR2 FYNNEI. CDR3 size: 15 residues. CDR3 DNA: TGTGCCAGCAGTGACCCCGCAGGGGAAGACTATGGCTACACCTTC. This translates into CASSDPAGEDYGYTF.

In this sample, this clonotype turned up many times. The chain has TRBV5-1 and TRBJ2-7; the D is unclear. Germline-derived CDR1 and CDR2 are SGHRS and YFSETQ. The V end was cut by 0 bases, the J end by 1 base, with 11 bases between. The CDR3 has 15 residues. CDR3 coding DNA: TGCGCCAGCAGCTTGGTCGGAGCCTTATCCTACGAGCAGTACTTC. This gives the protein CASSLVGALSYEQYF. The entire variable domain, with the rest obtained from reference TRBV5-1 and TRBJ2-7, is as follows: KAGVTQTPRYLIKTRGQQVTLSCSPISGHRSVSWYQQTPGQGLQFLFEYFSETQRNKGNFPGRFSGRQFSNSRSEMNVSTLELGDSALYLCASSLVGALSYEQYFGPGTRLTVT.

In its sample, this clonotype was seen many times. J is TRBJ2-3 and V is TRBV5-1; unclear D gene. There are 15 residues in the CDR3. Deletions cut 0 bases from V and 3 bases from J, with 11 bases between. CDR1 is SGHRS and CDR2 is YFSETQ in the germline V gene. CDR3 in amino acids: CASSLVRQVTDTQYF. The CDR3 nucleotides read TGCGCCAGCAGCTTGGTACGGCAGGTAACAGATACGCAGTATTTT.

This clonotype was counted ten times or more. V gene TRBV19 combines with J gene TRBJ1-2; 9 bases fit TRBD1. With 4 bases clipped from V and 4 bases from J, the junction kept 4 bases outside the gene matches. Germline-derived CDR1 and CDR2 are LNHDA and SQIVND (reference sequence). The length of the CDR3 is 14 residues. The CDR3: CASSTGQGGYGYTF. The CDR3 DNA follows: TGTGCCAGTAGTACGGGACAGGGCGGCTATGGCTACACCTTC.